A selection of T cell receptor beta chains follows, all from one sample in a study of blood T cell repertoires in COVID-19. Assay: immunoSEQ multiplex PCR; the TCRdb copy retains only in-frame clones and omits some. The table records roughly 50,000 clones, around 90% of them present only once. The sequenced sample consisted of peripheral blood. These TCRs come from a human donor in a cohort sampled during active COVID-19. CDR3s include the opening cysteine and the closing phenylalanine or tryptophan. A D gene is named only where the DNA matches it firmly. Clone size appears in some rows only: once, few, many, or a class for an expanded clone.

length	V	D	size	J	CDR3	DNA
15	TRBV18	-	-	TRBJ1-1	CASSRGGQGNTEAFF	TGTGCCAGCTCACGGGGGGGGCAGGGGAACACTGAAGCTTTCTTT
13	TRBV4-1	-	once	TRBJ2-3	CASSHPVTDTQYF	TGCGCCAGCAGCCACCCGGTCACAGATACGCAGTATTTT
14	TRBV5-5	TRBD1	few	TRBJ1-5	CASSMGTGNQPQHF	TGTGCCAGCAGCATGGGGACAGGGAATCAGCCCCAGCATTTT
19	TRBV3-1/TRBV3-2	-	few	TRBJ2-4	CASSQSRPETPLAKNIQYF	TGTGCCAGCAGCCAATCGCGTCCCGAGACTCCTCTAGCCAAAAACATTCAGTACTTC
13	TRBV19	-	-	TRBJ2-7	CASRDAGKGEQYF	TGTGCCAGTAGAGACGCAGGGAAGGGCGAGCAGTACTTC
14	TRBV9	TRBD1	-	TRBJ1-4	CASSVAGTGEKLFF	TGTGCCAGCAGCGTGGCCGGGACAGGGGAAAAACTGTTTTTT
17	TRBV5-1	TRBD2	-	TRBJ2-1	CASSYAGLAGVYNEQFF	TGCGCCAGCAGCTACGCAGGACTAGCGGGGGTTTACAATGAGCAGTTCTTC
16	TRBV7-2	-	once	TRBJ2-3	CASSLYSSTNTDTQYF	TGTGCCAGCAGCTTGTATTCCTCGACTAACACAGATACGCAGTATTTT
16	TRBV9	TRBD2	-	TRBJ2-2	CASSVGASGVVGELFF	TGTGCCAGCAGCGTAGGGGCTAGCGGGGTAGTCGGGGAGCTGTTTTTT
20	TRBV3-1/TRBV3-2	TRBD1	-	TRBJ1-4	CASSPPTGLTGDATNEKLFF	TGTGCCAGCAGCCCCCCGACAGGGCTGACTGGAGACGCAACTAATGAAAAACTGTTTTTT
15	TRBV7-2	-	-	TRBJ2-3	CASSLLVSGRYTQYF	TGTGCCAGCAGCTTATTAGTTTCAGGTCGATATACGCAGTATTTT
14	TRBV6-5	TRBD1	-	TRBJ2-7	CASSHRQGENEQYF	TGTGCCAGCAGTCACCGACAGGGGGAAAACGAGCAGTACTTC
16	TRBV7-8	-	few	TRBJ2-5	CASSSSFWDSQETQYF	TGTGCCAGCAGCTCTTCCTTTTGGGACTCGCAAGAGACCCAGTACTTC
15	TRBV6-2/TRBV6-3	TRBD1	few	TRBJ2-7	CASSSWTGDAYEQYF	TGTGCCAGCAGTTCTTGGACAGGGGATGCCTACGAGCAGTACTTC
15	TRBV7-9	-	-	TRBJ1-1	CASSLAGRRNTEAFF	TGTGCCAGCAGCTTAGCAGGCCGGAGGAACACTGAAGCTTTCTTT